The text below deals with one T cell receptor (beta chain). The sample originates from a study of blood T cell repertoires in COVID-19. The CDR3 loop spans 13 amino acids. V was trimmed by 4 bases and J by 6 bases, leaving 9 bases between them. The repertoire was sequenced with immunoSEQ multiplex PCR; TCRdb's copy has only in-frame clones and lacks some. Of under 150,000 clones in the sample, around 80% are singletons; the top ten hold 2.4%. Material: PBMCs or T cells enriched from blood (not recorded which). V usage is TRBV12-3 or TRBV12-4 and J usage is TRBJ1-4, with D unresolved. This TCR came from a man aged 35 to 55 with acute COVID-19. The CDR3 DNA reads TGTGCCAGCAGTTACGGGAGTGATGAAAAACTGTTTTTT. Its protein product is CASSYGSDEKLFF.